This T cell receptor (beta chain) emerged from a study of T cell responses to AZD1222 COVID-19 vaccine. CDR3 length: 14 residues. V was trimmed by 0 bases and J by 4 bases, leaving 10 bases between them. The germline gives CDR1 SGDLS, CDR2 YYNGEE. This table comes from immunoSEQ multiplex PCR, and its TCRdb copy is limited to in-frame clones, with some not included. In the table there are about 180,000 clones, about 90% of which are singletons. The receptor's source is an adult who received the AZD1222 COVID-19 vaccine. The source material was peripheral blood, sampled 28 days after the second AZD1222 dose. V and J are TRBV9 and TRBJ1-2; no clear D gene. The CDR3 loop reads CASSVDGDVYGYTF. The CDR3 DNA follows: TGTGCCAGCAGCGTAGACGGGGATGTCTATGGCTACACCTTC.